The entry below describes one TCR beta chain. The sample comes from a study of blood T cell repertoires in COVID-19. Study in general: From the United States, Italy and Spain came samples of acute and convalescent COVID-19. Sources were T cells, B-cell-depleted T cells, or PBMCs; the material itself was cDNA or gDNA.

This table comes from immunoSEQ multiplex PCR, and its TCRdb copy is limited to in-frame clones, with some not included. This repertoire shows under 200,000 clones, 70% to 80% found once; its top ten account for over 5%. CDR1 is LNHDA and CDR2 is SQIVND in the germline V gene (reference sequence). V gave up 0 bases and J gave up 4 bases, with 15 bases separating them. The CDR3 contains 16 residues. Seattle-derived patients entered the study during active infection and were followed longitudinally. The V call is TRBV19, the J call TRBJ1-2, with D perhaps TRBD1 (6 bases). This TCR derives from a woman aged 40 to 50 with COVID-19, enrolled during active disease. The sequencing sample was made of peripheral blood. The CDR3 loop is CASSIDLGGPVYGYTF. The CDR3, as DNA: TGTGCCAGTAGTATAGATCTAGGGGGACCGGTCTATGGCTACACCTTC.